This T cell receptor (beta chain) derives from a study of regulatory T cells in long-lasting Graves disease. The time point is: newly diagnosed GD, antithyroid drugs for less than 3 months. From PBMCs, RNA was extracted and then used to make the TCR library. V lost 5 bases, J lost 0 bases, and 11 bases lay in between. Looked up from germline, CDR1 is SGDLS and CDR2 is YYNGEE. The length of the CDR3 is 15 residues. In building TCR beta libraries, iRepertoire HTBI primers were used together with Arm-PCR of CDR3 regions. MiXCR, run by TCRdb on the multiplex PCR reads, gives a single entry per CDR3 protein. The sample has 620,000 or so distinct CDR3 sequences; roughly 16% are singletons. These data are also associated with another study on T cells in Graves' hyperthyroidism and ophthalmopathy.

The receptor was isolated from a woman between 25 and 40 years old with Graves disease. Material: peripheral blood mononuclear cells (PBMCs), obtained at new diagnosis, from a patient treated with antithyroid drugs. The V gene is TRBV9, the J gene TRBJ1-4; no definite D call. DNA of the CDR3: TGTGCCAGCAGTCATACCGGAACAACTAATGAAAAACTGTTTTTT. It yields the protein CASSHTGTTNEKLFF.